This paragraph covers one T cell receptor beta chain sequence. The antigen remains undetermined. PCR amplification relied on 60 Vbeta primers (plus 13 Jbeta primers). Assay used: immunoSEQ multiplex PCR; TCRdb lists only in-frame clones, some missing. In the table there are about 150,000 clones, 79% of which are singletons. The sample belongs to a study of cytomegalovirus exposure and HLA in healthy donors. Study results and caveats: Donors belonging to an Asian-associated ancestry cluster reportedly showed fewer N-insertions in productive TCRs than the approximately 700-donor mean, according to what a later analysis found. Both high specificity and high sensitivity reportedly marked the classifier's diagnosis of cytomegalovirus status. Later analysis revealed greater clonal expansion in HLA-associated TCR beta chains than in equally common others.

The sequence came from a man between 25 and 39 years old in good health and CMV-seropositive. Material for sequencing was PBMCs.

CDR3 sequence: CASSDQGGGEKLFF. The CDR3 DNA is TGTGCCAGCAGTGACCAGGGGGGTGGTGAAAAACTGTTTTTT. V is TRBV6-5 and J is TRBJ1-4; 7 bases fit TRBD1. The germline gives CDR1 MNHEY, CDR2 SVGAGI. V gave up 5 bases and J gave up 7 bases; unmatched junction bases: 7. This CDR3 region has 14 residues.